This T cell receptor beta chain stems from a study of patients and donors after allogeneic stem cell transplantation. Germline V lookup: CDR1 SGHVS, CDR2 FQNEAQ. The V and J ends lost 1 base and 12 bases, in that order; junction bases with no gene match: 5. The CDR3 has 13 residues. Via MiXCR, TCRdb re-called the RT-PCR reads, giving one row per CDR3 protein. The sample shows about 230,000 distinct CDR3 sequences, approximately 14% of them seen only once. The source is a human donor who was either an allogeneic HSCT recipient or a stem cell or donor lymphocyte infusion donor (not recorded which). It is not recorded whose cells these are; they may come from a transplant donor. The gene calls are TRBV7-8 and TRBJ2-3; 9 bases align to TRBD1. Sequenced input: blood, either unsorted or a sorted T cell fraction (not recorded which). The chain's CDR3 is CASSLVQGASQYF. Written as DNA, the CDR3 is TGTGCCAGCAGCTTAGTACAGGGGGCTAGTCAGTATTTT. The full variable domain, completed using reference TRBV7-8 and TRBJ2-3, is GAGVSQSPRYKVAKRGQDVALRCDPISGHVSLFWYQQALGQGPEFLTYFQNEAQLDKSGLPSDRFFAERPEGSVSTLKIQRTQQEDSAVYLCASSLVQGASQYFGPGTRLTVL.